This T cell receptor (beta chain) comes out of a study of blood T cell repertoires in COVID-19. Study-wide context: Samples came from the United States, Italy and Spain, spanning acute and convalescent COVID-19.

Original analysis: Reference gene primers were amplified, and this amplification served to estimate nucleated cell counts. Produced via immunoSEQ multiplex PCR; TCRdb's table is partial and in-frame only. V and J calls and clone size are given by that table; D and trimming were obtained from the DNA. The table includes about 220,000 clones, about four fifths detected once. Participants had their cohort set by participant-reported clinical history. This sequence originates from a woman aged 50 to 60 who had been exposed to COVID-19. The sequencing input was PBMCs or T cells enriched from blood (not recorded which).

In DNA, the CDR3 is TGTGCCAGCTCACCGGGACAGGGGCTTCGGGAGCAGTTCTTC. It is translated as CASSPGQGLREQFF. The rearrangement joins TRBV18 to TRBJ2-1; 10 nucleotides match TRBD1. With V trimmed by 3 bases and J by 10 bases, 6 bases remained unmatched. Germline V gene data show CDR1 as KGHSH and CDR2 as LQKENI. This CDR3 contains 14 residues.